This T cell receptor beta chain was sequenced during a study of shared clonotypes between healthy human individuals. Original methodology: Filtering differed because ImmunoSEQ produced junction-only sequences that carried no quality scores. Using immunoSEQ multiplex PCR, the repertoire was profiled, and TCRdb retains in-frame clones only, with some absent. V, J and clone size were drawn from that table, and D and trimming were deduced from the DNA. This sample has a few hundred thousand clones, with roughly 84% found just once. Germline assignment: CDR1 SEHNR and CDR2 FQNEAQ (reference sequence). The CDR3 is 15 residues long. The V and J ends lost 3 bases and 6 bases, in that order; junction bases with no gene match: 7. This clone was counted only a few times.

This chain joins TRBV7-9 and TRBJ1-4, with TRBD1 matching 7 bases. This clonotype was obtained from a man aged 18 to 29 in good health. Sample: memory CD8+ T cells sorted from blood. Subset of the sample: CD45RO+ cells pooled with CCR7-negative TemRA cells. This chain's CDR3 is CASSFDRAGYEKLFF. In DNA, the CDR3 is TGTGCCAGCAGCTTCGACAGGGCTGGGTATGAAAAACTGTTTTTT.